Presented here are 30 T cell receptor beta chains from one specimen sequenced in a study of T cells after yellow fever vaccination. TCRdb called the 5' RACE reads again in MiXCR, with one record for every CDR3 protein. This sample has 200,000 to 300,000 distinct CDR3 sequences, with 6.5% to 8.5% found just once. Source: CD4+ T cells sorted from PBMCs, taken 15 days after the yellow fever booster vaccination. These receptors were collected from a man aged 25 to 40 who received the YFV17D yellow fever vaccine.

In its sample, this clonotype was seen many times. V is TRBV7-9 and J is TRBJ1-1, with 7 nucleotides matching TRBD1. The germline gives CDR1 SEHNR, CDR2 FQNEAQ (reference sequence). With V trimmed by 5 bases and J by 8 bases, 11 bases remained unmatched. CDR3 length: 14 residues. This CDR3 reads CASSPEWRGQEAFF. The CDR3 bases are TGTGCCAGCAGCCCAGAGTGGCGGGGACAGGAAGCTTTCTTT. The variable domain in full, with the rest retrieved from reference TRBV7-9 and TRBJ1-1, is DTGVSQNPRHKITKRGQNVTFRCDPISEHNRLYWYRQTLGQGPEFLTYFQNEAQLEKSRLLSDRFSAERPKGSFSTLEIQRTEQGDSAMYLCASSPEWRGQEAFFGQGTRLTVV.

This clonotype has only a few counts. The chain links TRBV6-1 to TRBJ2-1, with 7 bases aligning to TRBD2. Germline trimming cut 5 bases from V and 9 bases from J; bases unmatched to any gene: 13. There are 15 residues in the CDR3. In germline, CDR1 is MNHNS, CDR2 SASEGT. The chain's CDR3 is CASSPGTTSITEQFF. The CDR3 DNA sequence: TGTGCCAGCAGTCCTGGGACTACCTCCATCACTGAGCAGTTCTTC.

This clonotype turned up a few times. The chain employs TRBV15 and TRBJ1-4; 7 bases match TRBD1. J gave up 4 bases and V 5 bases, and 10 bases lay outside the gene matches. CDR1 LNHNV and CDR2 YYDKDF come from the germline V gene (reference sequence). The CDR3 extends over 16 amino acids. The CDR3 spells CATSGGETGFNEKLFF. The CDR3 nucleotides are TGTGCCACCAGCGGAGGCGAGACAGGGTTTAATGAAAAACTGTTTTTT.

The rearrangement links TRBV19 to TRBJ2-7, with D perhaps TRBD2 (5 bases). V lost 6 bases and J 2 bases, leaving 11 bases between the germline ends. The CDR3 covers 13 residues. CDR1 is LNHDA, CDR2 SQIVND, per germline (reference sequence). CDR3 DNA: TGTGCCAGTAGAGGGAGTCCCCCCTACGAGCAGTACTTC. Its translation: CASRGSPPYEQYF.

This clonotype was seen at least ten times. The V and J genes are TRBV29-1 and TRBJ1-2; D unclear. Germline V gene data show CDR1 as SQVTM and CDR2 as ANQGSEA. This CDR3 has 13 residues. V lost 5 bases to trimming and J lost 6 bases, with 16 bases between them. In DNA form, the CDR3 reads TGCAGCGTTCGAGGATCGGGTTTAGATGGCTACACCTTC. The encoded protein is CSVRGSGLDGYTF.

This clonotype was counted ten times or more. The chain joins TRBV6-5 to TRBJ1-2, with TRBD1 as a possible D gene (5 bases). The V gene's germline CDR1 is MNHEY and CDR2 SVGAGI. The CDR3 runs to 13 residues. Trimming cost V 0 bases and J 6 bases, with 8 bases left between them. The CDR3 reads CASSYSGVDGYTF. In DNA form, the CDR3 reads TGTGCCAGCAGTTACTCAGGGGTGGATGGCTACACCTTC.

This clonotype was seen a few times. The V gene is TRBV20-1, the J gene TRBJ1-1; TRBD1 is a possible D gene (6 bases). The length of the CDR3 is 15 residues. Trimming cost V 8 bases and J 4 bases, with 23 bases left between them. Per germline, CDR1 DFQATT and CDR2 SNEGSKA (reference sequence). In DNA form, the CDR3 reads TGCAGTCCTACCCTAGGGGACACCTTTTTCACTGAAGCTTTCTTT. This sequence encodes CSPTLGDTFFTEAFF.

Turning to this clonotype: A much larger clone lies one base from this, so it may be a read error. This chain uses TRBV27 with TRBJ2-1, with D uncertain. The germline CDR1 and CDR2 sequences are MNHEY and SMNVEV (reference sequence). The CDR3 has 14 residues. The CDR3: CASSLKAYYKEQFF. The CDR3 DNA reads TGTGCCAGCAGTTTAAAGGCCTACTACAAGGAGCAGTTCTTC.

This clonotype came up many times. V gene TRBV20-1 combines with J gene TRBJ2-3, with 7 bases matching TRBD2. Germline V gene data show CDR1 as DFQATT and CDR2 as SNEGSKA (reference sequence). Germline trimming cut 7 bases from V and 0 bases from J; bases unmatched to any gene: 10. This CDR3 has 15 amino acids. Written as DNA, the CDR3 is TGCAGTGTAGCTTACCAGCGGGGCAGCACAGATACGCAGTATTTT. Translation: CSVAYQRGSTDTQYF.

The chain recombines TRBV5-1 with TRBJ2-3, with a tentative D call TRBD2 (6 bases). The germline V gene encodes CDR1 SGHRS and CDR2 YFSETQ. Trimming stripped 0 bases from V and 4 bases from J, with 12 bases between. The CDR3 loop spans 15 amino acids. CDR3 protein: CASSLGDFYPDTQYF. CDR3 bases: TGCGCCAGCAGCTTGGGGGACTTTTACCCAGATACGCAGTATTTT. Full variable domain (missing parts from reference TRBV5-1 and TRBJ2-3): KAGVTQTPRYLIKTRGQQVTLSCSPISGHRSVSWYQQTPGQGLQFLFEYFSETQRNKGNFPGRFSGRQFSNSRSEMNVSTLELGDSALYLCASSLGDFYPDTQYFGPGTRLTVL.

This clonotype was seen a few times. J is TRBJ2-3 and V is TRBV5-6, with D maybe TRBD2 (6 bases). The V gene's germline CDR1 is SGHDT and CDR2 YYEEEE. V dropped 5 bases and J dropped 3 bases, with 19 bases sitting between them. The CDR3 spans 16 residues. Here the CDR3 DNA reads TGTGCCAGCAGTTGGGGACTTGGCGGGATAACAGATACGCAGTATTTT. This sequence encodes CASSWGLGGITDTQYF. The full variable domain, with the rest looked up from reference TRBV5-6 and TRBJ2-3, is DAGVTQSPTHLIKTRGQQVTLRCSPKSGHDTVSWYQQALGQGPQFIFQYYEEEERQRGNFPDRFSGHQFPNYSSELNVNALLLGDSALYLCASSWGLGGITDTQYFGPGTRLTVL.

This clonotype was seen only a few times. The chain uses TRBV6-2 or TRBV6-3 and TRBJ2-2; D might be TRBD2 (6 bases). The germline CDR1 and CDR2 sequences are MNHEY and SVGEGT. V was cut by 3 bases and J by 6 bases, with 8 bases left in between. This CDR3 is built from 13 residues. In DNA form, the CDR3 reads TGTGCCAGCAGTTATTGGGAGGCCGGGGAGCTGTTTTTT. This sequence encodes CASSYWEAGELFF.

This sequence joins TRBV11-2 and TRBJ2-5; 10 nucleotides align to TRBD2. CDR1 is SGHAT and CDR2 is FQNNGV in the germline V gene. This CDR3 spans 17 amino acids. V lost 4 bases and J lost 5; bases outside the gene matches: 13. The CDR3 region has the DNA TGTGCCAGCAGCTCCGGCGAGCGGGAGGGCCGGCGGGAGACCCAGTACTTC. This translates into CASSSGEREGRRETQYF.

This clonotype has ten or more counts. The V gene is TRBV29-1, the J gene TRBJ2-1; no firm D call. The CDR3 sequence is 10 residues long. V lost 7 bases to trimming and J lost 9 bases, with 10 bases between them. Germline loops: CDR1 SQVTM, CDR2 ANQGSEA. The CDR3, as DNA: TGCAGCGACTATCTGGGTGAGCAGTTCTTC. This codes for CSDYLGEQFF.

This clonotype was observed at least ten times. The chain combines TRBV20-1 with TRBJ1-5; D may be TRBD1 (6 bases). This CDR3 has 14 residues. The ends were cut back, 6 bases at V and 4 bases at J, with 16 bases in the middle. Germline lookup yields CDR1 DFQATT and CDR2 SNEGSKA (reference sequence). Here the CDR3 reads CSAPRTGANQPQHF. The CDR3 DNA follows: TGCAGTGCCCCCCGGACGGGGGCTAATCAGCCCCAGCATTTT.

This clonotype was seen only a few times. Here the CDR3 DNA reads TGTGCCAGCAGCCCTCGGACTAGCGGGATCAGAAGCTACGAGCAGTACTTC. Its protein is CASSPRTSGIRSYEQYF. V usage is TRBV5-6 and J usage is TRBJ2-7; 12 nucleotides line up with TRBD2. The CDR3 extends over 17 amino acids. The germline V gene encodes CDR1 SGHDT and CDR2 YYEEEE. Trimming removed 4 bases from V and 3 bases from J; junction bases left unmatched: 11.

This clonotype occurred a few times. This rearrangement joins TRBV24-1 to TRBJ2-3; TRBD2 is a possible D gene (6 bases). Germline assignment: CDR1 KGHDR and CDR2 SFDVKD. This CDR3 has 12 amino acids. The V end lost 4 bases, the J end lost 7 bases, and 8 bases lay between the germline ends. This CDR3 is CATSEGLHTQYF. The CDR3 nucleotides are TGTGCCACCAGTGAGGGACTTCATACGCAGTATTTT.

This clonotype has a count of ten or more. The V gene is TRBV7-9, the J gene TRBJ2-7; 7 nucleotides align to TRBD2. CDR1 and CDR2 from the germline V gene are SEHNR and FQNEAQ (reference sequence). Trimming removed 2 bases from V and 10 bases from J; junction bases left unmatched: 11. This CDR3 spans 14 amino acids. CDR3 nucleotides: TGTGCCAGCAGCTTATCCGTTAGCGGGCAGCCTCAGTACTTC. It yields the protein CASSLSVSGQPQYF.

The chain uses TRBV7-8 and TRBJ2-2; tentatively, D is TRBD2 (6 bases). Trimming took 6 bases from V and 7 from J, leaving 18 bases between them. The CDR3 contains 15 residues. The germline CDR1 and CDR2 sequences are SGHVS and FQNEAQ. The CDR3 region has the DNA TGTGCCAGCAGTAACCGGAGGGTGAGAGTCGGGGAGCTGTTTTTT. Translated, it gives CASSNRRVRVGELFF.

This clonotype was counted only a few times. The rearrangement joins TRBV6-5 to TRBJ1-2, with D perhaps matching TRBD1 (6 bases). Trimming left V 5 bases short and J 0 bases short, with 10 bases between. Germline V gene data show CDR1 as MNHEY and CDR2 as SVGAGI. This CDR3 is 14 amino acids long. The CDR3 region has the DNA TGTGCCAGCAGTCACAGGGAAGCTAACTATGGCTACACCTTC. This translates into CASSHREANYGYTF.

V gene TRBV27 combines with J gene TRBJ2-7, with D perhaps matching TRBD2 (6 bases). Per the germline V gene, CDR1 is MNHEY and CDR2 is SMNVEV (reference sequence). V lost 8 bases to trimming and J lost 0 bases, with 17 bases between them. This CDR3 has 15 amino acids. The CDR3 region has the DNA TGTGCCAGCGCCTGGGGGGATAGAGGCTCCTACGAGCAGTACTTC. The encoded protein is CASAWGDRGSYEQYF.

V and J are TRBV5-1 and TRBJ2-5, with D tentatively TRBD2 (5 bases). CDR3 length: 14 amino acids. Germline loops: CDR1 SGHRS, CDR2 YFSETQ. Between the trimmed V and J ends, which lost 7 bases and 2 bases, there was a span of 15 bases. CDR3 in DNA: TGCGCCAGCTCCGCCACCGGGATTCAAGAGACCCAGTACTTC. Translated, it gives CASSATGIQETQYF.

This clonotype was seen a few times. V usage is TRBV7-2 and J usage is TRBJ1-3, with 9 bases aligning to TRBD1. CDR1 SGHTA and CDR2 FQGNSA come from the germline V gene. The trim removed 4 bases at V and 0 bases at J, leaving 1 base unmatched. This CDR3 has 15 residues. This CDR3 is CASSWDRASGNTIYF. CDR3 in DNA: TGTGCCAGCAGCTGGGACAGGGCCTCTGGAAACACCATATATTTT.

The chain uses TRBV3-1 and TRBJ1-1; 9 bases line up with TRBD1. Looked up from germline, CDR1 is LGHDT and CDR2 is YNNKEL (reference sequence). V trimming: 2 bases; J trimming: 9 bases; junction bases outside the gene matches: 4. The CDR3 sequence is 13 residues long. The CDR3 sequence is CASSQPDRGKAFF. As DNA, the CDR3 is TGTGCCAGCAGCCAACCGGACAGGGGAAAAGCTTTCTTT.

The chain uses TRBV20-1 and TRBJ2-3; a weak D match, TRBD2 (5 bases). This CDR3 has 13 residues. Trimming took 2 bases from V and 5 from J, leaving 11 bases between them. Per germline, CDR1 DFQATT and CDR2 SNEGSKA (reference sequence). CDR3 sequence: CSARWSGRDTQYF. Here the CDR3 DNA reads TGCAGTGCTAGATGGAGCGGCAGAGATACGCAGTATTTT.

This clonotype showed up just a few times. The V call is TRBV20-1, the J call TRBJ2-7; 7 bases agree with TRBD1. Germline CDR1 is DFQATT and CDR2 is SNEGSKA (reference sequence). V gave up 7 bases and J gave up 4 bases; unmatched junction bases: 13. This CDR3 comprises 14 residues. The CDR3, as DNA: TGCAGTGTAAAAGGGGGCGTGGGGATATACGAGCAGTACTTC. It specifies CSVKGGVGIYEQYF.

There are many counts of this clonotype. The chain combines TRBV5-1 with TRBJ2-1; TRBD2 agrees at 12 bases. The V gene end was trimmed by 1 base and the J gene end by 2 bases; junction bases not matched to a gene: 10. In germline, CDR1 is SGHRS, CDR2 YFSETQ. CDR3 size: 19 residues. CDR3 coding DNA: TGCGCCAGCAGCTTGCGCAGGGTCCTAGCGGGAGGGACCTACAATGAGCAGTTCTTC. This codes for CASSLRRVLAGGTYNEQFF.

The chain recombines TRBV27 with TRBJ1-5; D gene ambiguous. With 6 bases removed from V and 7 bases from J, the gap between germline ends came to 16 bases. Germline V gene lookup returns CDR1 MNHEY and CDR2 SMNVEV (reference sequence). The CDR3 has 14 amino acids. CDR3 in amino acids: CASRTVGYGQPQHF. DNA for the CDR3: TGTGCCAGCAGAACTGTAGGGTACGGCCAGCCCCAGCATTTT.

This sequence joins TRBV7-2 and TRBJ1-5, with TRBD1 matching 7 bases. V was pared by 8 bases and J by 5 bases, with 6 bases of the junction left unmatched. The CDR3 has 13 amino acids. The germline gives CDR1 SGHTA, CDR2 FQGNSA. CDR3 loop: CASGVRGHQPQHF. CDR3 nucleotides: TGTGCCAGCGGAGTGAGGGGGCATCAGCCCCAGCATTTT.

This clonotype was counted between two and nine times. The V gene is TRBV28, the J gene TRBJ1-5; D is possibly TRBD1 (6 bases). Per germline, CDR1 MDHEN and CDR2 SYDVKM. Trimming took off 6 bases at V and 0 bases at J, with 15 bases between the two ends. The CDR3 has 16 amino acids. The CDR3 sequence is CASSHSGTHSNQPQHF. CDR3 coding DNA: TGTGCCAGCAGCCACTCCGGGACACATAGCAATCAGCCCCAGCATTTT. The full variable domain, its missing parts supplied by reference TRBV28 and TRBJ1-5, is DVKVTQSSRYLVKRTGEKVFLECVQDMDHENMFWYRQDPGLGLRLIYFSYDVKMKEKGDIPEGYSVSREKKERFSLILESASTNQTSMYLCASSHSGTHSNQPQHFGDGTRLSIL.